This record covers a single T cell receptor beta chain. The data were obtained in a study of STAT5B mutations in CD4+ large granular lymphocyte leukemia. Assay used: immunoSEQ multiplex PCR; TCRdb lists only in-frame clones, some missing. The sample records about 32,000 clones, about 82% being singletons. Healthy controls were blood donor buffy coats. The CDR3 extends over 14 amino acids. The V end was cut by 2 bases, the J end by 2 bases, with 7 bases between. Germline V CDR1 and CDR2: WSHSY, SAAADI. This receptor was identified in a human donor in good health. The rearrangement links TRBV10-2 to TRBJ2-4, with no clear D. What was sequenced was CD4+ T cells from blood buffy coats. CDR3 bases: TGCGCCAGCAGTGAGGGGGAAACCAAAAACATTCAGTACTTC. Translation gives CASSEGETKNIQYF.